Sequencing of this T cell receptor (beta chain) was carried out in a study of control samples from healthy donors and cancer patients. This table comes from immunoSEQ multiplex PCR, and its TCRdb copy is limited to in-frame clones, with some not included. The table records 100,000 to 150,000 clones, 80% to 95% of them present only once. Germline CDR1 is LNHDA and CDR2 is SQIVND (reference sequence). Trimming removed 6 bases from V and 3 bases from J, with 17 bases in between. The CDR3 spans 16 residues. Material for sequencing was blood. The receptor was derived from a man aged 18 to 30 in good health. V is TRBV19 and J is TRBJ1-4; no firm D call. The CDR3 sequence is CASSLGMVPSNEKLFF. As DNA, the CDR3 is TGTGCCAGTAGCCTGGGGATGGTCCCGTCTAATGAAAAACTGTTTTTT.